These 31 T cell receptor beta chains were all obtained from the same sample, sequenced in a study of cytomegalovirus exposure and HLA in healthy donors. The PCR had 60 Vbeta and 13 Jbeta primers. Sequencing was performed with immunoSEQ multiplex PCR; in TCRdb, only in-frame clones are kept and a portion is missing. The sample yields over 100,000 clones, 55% to 75% seen once. The specimen was PBMCs. The receptors shown here come from a young man in good health and CMV-seropositive.

This rearrangement joins TRBV10-3 to TRBJ2-3; a weak D match, TRBD1 (5 bases). Germline V gives CDR1 ENHRY, CDR2 SYGVKD. Between the trimmed V and J ends, which lost 0 bases and 0 bases, there was a span of 7 bases. The CDR3 is made up of 15 amino acids. The CDR3 nucleotides read TGTGCCATCAGTGAGTCCCAGGGTAGCACAGATACGCAGTATTTT. It specifies CAISESQGSTDTQYF.

The chain is built from TRBV7-8 and TRBJ1-2; 8 bases agree with TRBD1. The CDR3 sequence is 15 residues long. V shed 5 bases, J shed 2 bases, and the junction held 7 bases outside the gene matches. CDR1 SGHVS and CDR2 FQNEAQ come from the germline V gene. The CDR3 reads CASSRQGASNYGYTF. The CDR3 DNA sequence: TGTGCCAGCAGCCGTCAGGGGGCATCGAACTATGGCTACACCTTC.

The chain recombines TRBV19 with TRBJ1-1; TRBD1 matches 10 bases. This CDR3 is 14 amino acids long. Germline V gene data show CDR1 as LNHDA and CDR2 as SQIVND (reference sequence). Trimming removed 7 bases from V and 4 bases from J; junction bases left unmatched: 6. Here the CDR3 DNA reads TGTGCCAGTATGAAACGGGACAGGGGCACTGAAGCTTTCTTT. Translation: CASMKRDRGTEAFF.

V gene TRBV5-6 combines with J gene TRBJ1-1; no clear D gene. The CDR3 length is 16 residues. The germline CDR1 and CDR2 sequences are SGHDT and YYEEEE. With 1 base removed from V and 5 bases from J, the gap between germline ends came to 18 bases. CDR3 DNA sequence: TGTGCCAGCAGCTTGTCGGGGAATCCTGGTCATACTGAAGCTTTCTTT. It encodes CASSLSGNPGHTEAFF.

V gene TRBV5-4 combines with J gene TRBJ1-1, with a possible D match to TRBD1 (5 bases). The V end lost 0 bases, the J end lost 4 bases, and 16 bases lay between the germline ends. The length of the CDR3 is 16 residues. The germline CDR1 and CDR2 sequences are SGHNT and YYREEE (reference sequence). CDR3 region: CASSLGRGGFGTEAFF. In nucleotides, the CDR3 is TGTGCCAGCAGCTTGGGACGGGGGGGGTTTGGCACTGAAGCTTTCTTT.

This clone was observed a handful of times. The chain recombines TRBV11-2 with TRBJ2-3; 9 bases line up with TRBD1. CDR1 and CDR2 from the germline V gene are SGHAT and FQNNGV. The junction had 10 bases not matched to a gene; V was cut back by 6 bases and J by 0 bases. The CDR3 runs 17 residues. The CDR3 sequence: CASRLTGTGSSTDTQYF. The CDR3 nucleotides are TGTGCCAGCAGACTAACCGGGACAGGGTCCAGCACAGATACGCAGTATTTT.

The chain couples TRBV19 to TRBJ1-3; 8 bases agree with TRBD1. This CDR3 comprises 14 residues. Germline CDR1 LNHDA, CDR2 SQIVND (reference sequence). The V and J ends lost 4 bases and 4 bases, in that order; junction bases with no gene match: 3. CDR3 sequence (DNA): TGTGCCAGTAGTACAAGGACAGGGGGAAACACCATATATTTT. Protein: CASSTRTGGNTIYF.

This clone was seen more than once but under ten times. This rearrangement joins TRBV5-1 to TRBJ1-3, with TRBD1 as a possible D gene (5 bases). V was pared by 0 bases and J by 1 base, with 11 bases between. This CDR3 region has 16 residues. Germline lookup yields CDR1 SGHRS and CDR2 YFSETQ. CDR3 amino acids: CASSLASGGSGNTIYF. CDR3 in DNA: TGCGCCAGCAGCTTGGCGTCCGGGGGGTCTGGAAACACCATATATTTT.

The table lists this clone with a few counts. The chain joins TRBV6-5 to TRBJ2-1; 8 bases map to TRBD2. Germline assignment: CDR1 MNHEY and CDR2 SVGAGI. J gave up 6 bases and V 2 bases, and 3 bases lay outside the gene matches. The CDR3 is made up of 14 amino acids. The CDR3 DNA is TGTGCCAGCAGTTACCAGCGGGAGAGCAATGAGCAGTTCTTC. Translated: CASSYQRESNEQFF.

Written as DNA, the CDR3 is TGTGCCAGCAGCTCACTACTTTTGACAGGGGTCCGGGATGGCTATGGCTACACCTTC. Translated, it gives CASSSLLLTGVRDGYGYTF. The gene calls are TRBV7-9 and TRBJ1-2; 8 bases are a match to TRBD1. J gave up 4 bases and V 4 bases, and 20 bases lay outside the gene matches. Germline assignment: CDR1 SEHNR and CDR2 FQNEAQ (reference sequence). The CDR3 contains 19 residues.

The J gene is TRBJ1-2, the V gene TRBV27; D perhaps matches TRBD1 (6 bases). The length of the CDR3 is 15 residues. CDR1 MNHEY and CDR2 SMNVEV come from the germline V gene (reference sequence). Trimming stripped 2 bases from V and 2 bases from J, with 12 bases between. The CDR3 protein is CASSLKWGLNYGYTF. The CDR3 DNA reads TGTGCCAGCAGTTTAAAGTGGGGGCTCAACTATGGCTACACCTTC.

The CDR3 DNA is TGTGCCAGCAGCACCCCCGGTGGAGCTTTCTTT. It encodes CASSTPGGAFF. V and J are TRBV6-5 and TRBJ1-1, with no clear D. The CDR3 contains 11 residues. Deletions cut 6 bases from V and 10 bases from J, with 12 bases between. Germline lookup yields CDR1 MNHEY and CDR2 SVGAGI.

The rearrangement links TRBV7-8 to TRBJ1-1; D possibly corresponds to TRBD1 (5 bases). There are 12 residues in the CDR3. V was cut by 6 bases and J by 5 bases, with 10 bases left in between. CDR1 is SGHVS, CDR2 FQNEAQ, per germline. CDR3 nucleotides: TGTGCCAGCAGTCATGACAGAACTGAAGCTTTCTTT. Protein: CASSHDRTEAFF. Based on the CDR3 plus reference TRBV7-8 and TRBJ1-1, the full variable domain is GAGVSQSPRYKVAKRGQDVALRCDPISGHVSLFWYQQALGQGPEFLTYFQNEAQLDKSGLPSDRFFAERPEGSVSTLKIQRTQQEDSAVYLCASSHDRTEAFFGQGTRLTVV.

Worth noting for this clone: Other DNA variants within this sample encode the same CDR3. V and J are TRBV7-9 and TRBJ1-1, with no clear D. The germline V gene has CDR1 SEHNR and CDR2 FQNEAQ (reference sequence). The CDR3 sequence is 15 residues long. V was trimmed by 1 base and J by 4 bases, leaving 13 bases between them. This chain's CDR3 is CASSLGSGKGTEAFF. The CDR3 bases are TGTGCCAGCAGCTTAGGAAGCGGGAAGGGCACTGAAGCTTTCTTT.

This clone was counted a few times. V is TRBV9 and J is TRBJ1-3; 9 bases match TRBD1. Germline-derived CDR1 and CDR2 are SGDLS and YYNGEE. This CDR3 comprises 17 residues. V trimming: 0 bases; J trimming: 5 bases; junction bases outside the gene matches: 9. CDR3 in DNA: TGTGCCAGCAGCGTAGACAGGACAGGGGTTGCGAGAAACACCATATATTTT. Its translation: CASSVDRTGVARNTIYF. The entire variable domain, with the rest obtained from reference TRBV9 and TRBJ1-3, is as follows: DSGVTQTPKHLITATGQRVTLRCSPRSGDLSVYWYQQSLDQGLQFLIQYYNGEERAKGNILERFSAQQFPDLHSELNLSSLELGDSALYFCASSVDRTGVARNTIYFGEGSWLTVV.

This chain links TRBV7-6 with TRBJ1-6; 7 bases align to TRBD1. There are 15 residues in the CDR3. Germline-derived CDR1 and CDR2 are SGHVS and FNYEAQ. The V and J ends lost 5 bases and 7 bases, in that order; junction bases with no gene match: 8. In nucleotides, the CDR3 is TGTGCCAGCAGCGCCCGACAGGGTTTGAATTCACCCCTCCACTTT. Its translation: CASSARQGLNSPLHF.

V usage is TRBV7-3 and J usage is TRBJ2-6; 7 bases are shared with TRBD1. The CDR3 length is 17 residues. The junction had 7 bases not matched to a gene; V was cut back by 5 bases and J by 0 bases. Germline assignment: CDR1 SGHTA and CDR2 FQGTGA. The CDR3: CASSPRQGRSGANVLTF. CDR3 bases: TGTGCCAGCAGCCCGAGACAGGGTCGCTCTGGGGCCAACGTCCTGACTTTC.

V is TRBV6-5 and J is TRBJ2-7; D is unclear. The CDR3 is 14 amino acids. V lost 7 bases to trimming and J lost 0 bases, with 13 bases between them. Looked up from germline, CDR1 is MNHEY and CDR2 is SVGAGI. DNA of the CDR3: TGTGCCAGCACCGGTTTGAGCGACTCCTACGAGCAGTACTTC. This sequence encodes CASTGLSDSYEQYF.

This chain links TRBV27 with TRBJ1-2; D is uncertain. Germline lookup yields CDR1 MNHEY and CDR2 SMNVEV (reference sequence). Deletions cut 10 bases from V and 5 bases from J, with 11 bases between. This CDR3 spans 11 amino acids. This CDR3 is CATQTGYGYTF. In DNA form, the CDR3 reads TGTGCCACTCAGACGGGATATGGCTACACCTTC.

The chain couples TRBV18 to TRBJ1-4; no clear D. Germline V gene sequence: CDR1 KGHSH, CDR2 LQKENI. This CDR3 is 15 amino acids long. The V gene lost 2 bases and the J gene lost 7 bases, with 14 bases spanning the gap. The CDR3 DNA reads TGTGCCAGCTCACCAGACTCCCTCGGCGGTGAAAAACTGTTTTTT. It yields the protein CASSPDSLGGEKLFF.

The CDR3 loop is CSVVSPQGGMISLWGAFF. As DNA, the CDR3 is TGCAGCGTTGTTTCCCCACAGGGGGGAATGATCAGTTTATGGGGGGCTTTCTTT. The chain employs TRBV29-1 and TRBJ1-1; 8 bases are shared with TRBD1. With V trimmed by 4 bases and J by 11 bases, 27 bases remained unmatched. This CDR3 has 18 amino acids. CDR1 is SQVTM, CDR2 ANQGSEA, per germline.

V and J are TRBV7-9 and TRBJ1-4; D perhaps matches TRBD1 (6 bases). The CDR3 contains 14 residues. CDR1 is SEHNR, CDR2 FQNEAQ, per germline (reference sequence). Trimming took 0 bases from V and 7 from J, leaving 9 bases between them. This CDR3 is CASSLAGGGEKLFF. Written as DNA, the CDR3 is TGTGCCAGCAGCTTAGCGGGAGGGGGTGAAAAACTGTTTTTT. The full variable domain, completed using reference TRBV7-9 and TRBJ1-4, is DTGVSQNPRHKITKRGQNVTFRCDPISEHNRLYWYRQTLGQGPEFLTYFQNEAQLEKSRLLSDRFSAERPKGSFSTLEIQRTEQGDSAMYLCASSLAGGGEKLFFGSGTQLSVL.

This chain connects TRBV6-1 to TRBJ1-1; possibly TRBD1 for D (5 bases). Trimming removed 2 bases from V and 3 bases from J, with 7 bases in between. The CDR3 is 13 residues long. Germline V gives CDR1 MNHNS, CDR2 SASEGT. The CDR3 loop is CASSELGHTEAFF. The CDR3 DNA follows: TGTGCCAGCAGTGAACTGGGGCACACTGAAGCTTTCTTT.

This chain links TRBV6-1 with TRBJ2-3; 10 bases match TRBD2. Germline CDR1 and CDR2: MNHNS and SASEGT. The CDR3 sequence is 19 residues long. J lost 0 bases, V lost 2 bases, and 11 bases had no gene match. The CDR3 region has the DNA TGTGCCAGCAGTGAATCTAGCGGGGGCATCGGGGGTAGCACAGATACGCAGTATTTT. It codes for CASSESSGGIGGSTDTQYF.

In regard to this clone: Additional DNA sequences in this sample encode the identical CDR3. The gene calls are TRBV19 and TRBJ2-5; maybe TRBD1 (5 bases). Germline assignment: CDR1 LNHDA and CDR2 SQIVND (reference sequence). CDR3 length equals 15 residues. Trimming removed 7 bases at V and 4 bases at J, with 19 bases between. CDR3 loop: CASTIFLGAAETQYF. The CDR3 DNA reads as TGTGCCAGTACCATTTTCTTAGGGGCAGCAGAGACCCAGTACTTC.

This clone appeared a single time. This chain connects TRBV7-2 to TRBJ2-3, with 9 bases that match TRBD1. This CDR3 is 16 amino acids long. V dropped 0 bases and J dropped 9; count of bases not matched to a gene: 10. Germline lookup yields CDR1 SGHTA and CDR2 FQGNSA. The CDR3 nucleotides read TGTGCCAGCAGCTTAGCTCCTGGGACAGGGCTAAAGACGCAGTATTTT. Its protein is CASSLAPGTGLKTQYF.

The table lists this clone with a few counts. V and J are TRBV10-1 and TRBJ2-7; 11 bases align to TRBD2. There are 16 residues in the CDR3. Trimming removed 6 bases from V and 5 bases from J; junction bases left unmatched: 12. In germline, CDR1 is WNHNN, CDR2 SYGVQD (reference sequence). The CDR3 DNA sequence: TGCGCCAGCAGCGCTACGACTAGCGGGGACTTCAACGAGCAGTACGTC. Translating it yields CASSATTSGDFNEQYV.

The chain has TRBV4-1 and TRBJ1-1; TRBD1 is a possible D gene (5 bases). Germline V gene sequence: CDR1 MGHRA, CDR2 YSYEKL. Trimming took 0 bases from V and 6 from J, leaving 11 bases between them. The CDR3 extends over 14 amino acids. The chain's CDR3 is CASSQDKGIAEAFF. CDR3 sequence (DNA): TGCGCCAGCAGCCAAGACAAGGGGATCGCTGAAGCTTTCTTT.

This clone turned up a few times. The chain carries TRBV5-6 and TRBJ2-7; TRBD1 agrees at 8 bases. There are 14 residues in the CDR3. Per germline, CDR1 SGHDT and CDR2 YYEEEE. The V gene end was trimmed by 3 bases and the J gene end by 2 bases; junction bases not matched to a gene: 4. The CDR3 loop is CASSSVQGAYEQYV. CDR3 coding DNA: TGTGCCAGCAGCTCGGTACAGGGGGCCTACGAGCAGTACGTC.

There are a few counts of this clone. The chain uses TRBV5-1 and TRBJ2-7, with D perhaps TRBD2 (6 bases). The ends were cut back, 4 bases at V and 4 bases at J, with 18 bases in the middle. The CDR3 consists of 15 residues. Germline CDR1 reads SGHRS; CDR2 reads YFSETQ. Written as DNA, the CDR3 is TGCGCCAGCAGCCTGAGGCCGGGAGCACAGTACGAGCAGTACTTC. Encoded protein: CASSLRPGAQYEQYF.

This clone has just a few counts. The rearrangement joins TRBV7-3 to TRBJ2-2; possibly TRBD1 for D (5 bases). Germline values: CDR1 SGHTA, CDR2 FQGTGA. The CDR3 totals 14 residues. Trimming shortened V by 5 bases and J by 8 bases, and 15 bases separated the two germline ends. CDR3 in DNA: TGTGCCAGCAGCCGCGGCCAGGGCGTAGGGGAGCTGTTTTTT. Translation gives CASSRGQGVGELFF.